This T cell receptor beta chain was identified in a study of blood T cells in healthy people across ages. Broader study findings: Aged donors had fewer naive CD4+ cells and lower diversity than long-lived donors. Investigators viewed diversity estimates from one million T cells as underestimates, the study reported.

This CDR3 has 19 residues. Between the trimmed V and J ends, which lost 0 bases and 3 bases, there was a span of 23 bases. The germline V gene has CDR1 SGHVS and CDR2 FNYEAQ. This clonotype turned up a few times. Its antigen is unidentified. Sample-barcoded 5' priming and a J-beta primer mix drove a second PCR of about 6 to 11 cycles. TCRdb re-called the 5' RACE reads with MiXCR, one entry per CDR3 protein. This table holds around 850,000 distinct CDR3 sequences, roughly 34% found once. The chain has TRBV7-6 and TRBJ1-2; D is undetermined. The sample was blood. This TCR came from a man aged 18 to 29 in good health. The DNA of the CDR3 is TGTGCCAGCAGCTTAGCCGGCGGCAACCCAGTACTTAGTGACTATGGCTACACCTTC. It codes for CASSLAGGNPVLSDYGYTF.